This T cell receptor (beta chain) came from a study of T cell responses to AZD1222 COVID-19 vaccine. The wider study: Pooling of second doses given at about 4 or about 12 weeks was done. The study's findings and limits: Spike-specific TCR breadth rose after two AZD1222 doses, and depth rose as well. Repertoires in all cases were sampled only once the peak T cell response had passed. At baseline, just 6 or 7 AZD1222 recipients tested seropositive.

On this clone itself: The antigen is undetermined.

Produced via immunoSEQ multiplex PCR; TCRdb's table is partial and in-frame only. The sample has about 140,000 clones; roughly 90% are singletons. Source: peripheral blood, taken on day 0 of AZD1222 vaccination. The sequence was collected from an adult in good health.

CDR3 DNA sequence: TGTGCCAGCAGCAAAGTTAACGGGCTCCACCCCTCCATTCAGAATGAGCAGTTCTTC. Its protein is CASSKVNGLHPSIQNEQFF. V usage is TRBV21-1 and J usage is TRBJ2-1. TRBV21-1 is a pseudogene locus. The CDR3 spans 19 residues.